The 25 T cell receptor beta chains listed next were all sequenced from one sample in a study of blood T cell repertoires in COVID-19. Sequencing was performed with immunoSEQ multiplex PCR; in TCRdb, only in-frame clones are kept and a portion is missing. This sample has about 250,000 clones, with 84% found just once. Sequenced: peripheral blood. Receptor source: a middle-aged woman who had recovered from COVID-19.

This clone was found many times. This sample also contains other DNA sequences that code for the same CDR3. The CDR3: CASSDSSGGATDTQYF. The CDR3, as DNA: TGTGCCAGCAGTGACTCCAGCGGGGGGGCAACAGATACGCAGTATTTT. V and J are TRBV6-4 and TRBJ2-3, with 10 positions matching TRBD2. In germline, CDR1 is MRHNA, CDR2 SNTAGT. The CDR3 is 16 residues long. V lost 0 bases, J lost 3 bases, and 3 bases stayed unmatched.

This clone appeared once. The rearrangement uses TRBV3-1 (or the pseudogene TRBV3-2) and TRBJ2-7; maybe TRBD2 (7 bases). Per the germline V gene, CDR1 is LGHDT and CDR2 is YNNKEL (reference sequence). The CDR3 sequence is 15 residues long. With 1 base removed from V and 6 bases from J, the gap between germline ends came to 16 bases. CDR3 DNA: TGTGCCAGCAGCCAAGGGGGGGGCAGGGCCAGCGAGCAGTACTTC. As protein: CASSQGGGRASEQYF.

This rearrangement joins TRBV27 to TRBJ2-7; the D gene is possibly TRBD2 (5 bases). V was clipped by 5 bases and J by 4 bases, with 24 bases between them. The CDR3 covers 17 residues. From germline, CDR1 is MNHEY and CDR2 SMNVEV (reference sequence). In nucleotides, the CDR3 is TGTGCCAGCAGTCCCGGAGGACTGCCAATCATATTTTACGAGCAGTACTTC. This gives the protein CASSPGGLPIIFYEQYF.

This clone occurred once. The CDR3 sequence: CASSTRQGVNTEAFF. CDR3 in DNA: TGTGCCAGTAGTACAAGACAGGGGGTGAACACTGAAGCTTTCTTT. The chain employs TRBV19 and TRBJ1-1; 9 bases are a match to TRBD1. Germline-derived CDR1 and CDR2 are LNHDA and SQIVND (reference sequence). The CDR3 sequence is 15 residues long. Losses at the gene ends were 4 bases for V and 0 bases for J; bases not matched to a gene: 3.

The V call is TRBV6-1, the J call TRBJ2-7; D remains ambiguous. There are 13 residues in the CDR3. CDR1 is MNHNS, CDR2 SASEGT, per germline. V lost 3 bases and J lost 2, with 8 bases in between. The CDR3 loop reads CASSERQPYEQYF. The CDR3 DNA sequence: TGTGCCAGCAGTGAGCGGCAGCCCTACGAGCAGTACTTC.

This clone was observed a single time. V is TRBV15 and J is TRBJ1-1, with a possible D match to TRBD1 (5 bases). V shed 3 bases and J shed 10 bases, with 21 bases lying between them. The CDR3 is 15 residues long. Germline CDR1 and CDR2: LNHNV and YYDKDF (reference sequence). DNA for the CDR3: TGTGCCACCAGCAGGCCCATCGATGGGCGGGGGACAGCTTTCTTT. This codes for CATSRPIDGRGTAFF.

V gene TRBV20-1 combines with J gene TRBJ2-5; 8 positions match TRBD2. The CDR3 is 15 residues long. V shed 3 bases, J shed 3 bases, and the junction held 9 bases outside the gene matches. In germline, CDR1 is DFQATT, CDR2 SNEGSKA (reference sequence). The CDR3 here is CSASRGGPEEETQYF. CDR3 DNA: TGCAGTGCTAGTCGGGGGGGCCCCGAGGAAGAGACCCAGTACTTC.

The J gene is TRBJ2-5, the V gene TRBV6-5; possible D gene TRBD1, 5 bases. The germline CDR1 and CDR2 sequences are MNHEY and SVGAGI. V dropped 5 bases and J dropped 5 bases, with 15 bases sitting between them. There are 14 residues in the CDR3. CDR3 region: CASSRGQGRETQYF. The CDR3, as DNA: TGTGCCAGCAGTCGTGGGCAGGGCCGTGAGACCCAGTACTTC.

The chain recombines TRBV28 with TRBJ2-7; 7 nucleotides line up with TRBD1. This CDR3 has 13 residues. The germline CDR1 and CDR2 sequences are MDHEN and SYDVKM. Trimming at V came to 6 bases and at J to 3 bases, leaving 5 bases not matched to a gene. DNA of the CDR3: TGTGCCAGCAGCGTGGGACAGATCTACGAGCAGTACTTC. This codes for CASSVGQIYEQYF.

The rearrangement uses TRBV27 and TRBJ1-4; 8 positions match TRBD1. This CDR3 is built from 13 residues. The V segment lost 3 bases and the J segment 11 bases; nucleotides outside the gene matches: 5. Germline V gene data show CDR1 as MNHEY and CDR2 as SMNVEV (reference sequence). The DNA for the CDR3 is TGTGCCAGCAGTTTTCGAGACAGGGGCAAACTGTTTTTT. Residues: CASSFRDRGKLFF.

The CDR3: CASNLDRGYEQYF. The CDR3 nucleotides are TGTGCCAGCAACCTTGACAGGGGCTACGAGCAGTACTTC. The chain employs TRBV7-9 and TRBJ2-7; 8 nucleotides agree with TRBD1. Germline CDR1 is SEHNR and CDR2 is FQNEAQ (reference sequence). CDR3 length equals 13 residues. The V gene end was trimmed by 7 bases and the J gene end by 3 bases; junction bases not matched to a gene: 5.

Worth noting for this clone: Other DNA variants within this sample encode the same CDR3. The chain recombines TRBV30 with TRBJ2-3; the D gene is possibly TRBD1 (5 bases). Trimming shortened V by 0 bases and J by 1 base, and 5 bases separated the two germline ends. The CDR3 totals 13 residues. Germline CDR1 and CDR2: GTSNPN and SVGIG (reference sequence). As DNA, the CDR3 is TGTGCCTGGAGTGTAGGGGGCACAGATACGCAGTATTTT. It codes for CAWSVGGTDTQYF.

This clone has just one count. J is TRBJ2-1 and V is TRBV11-3, with TRBD2 matching 14 bases. Germline V CDR1 and CDR2: SGHNT, YENEEA. Trimming removed 8 bases from V and 7 bases from J; junction bases left unmatched: 7. The CDR3 is made up of 15 amino acids. CDR3 loop: CASRRLAGGSNEQFF. Here the CDR3 DNA reads TGTGCCAGCCGAAGACTAGCGGGGGGGAGTAATGAGCAGTTCTTC. Supplemented by reference TRBV11-3 and TRBJ2-1, the full variable domain reads EAGVVQSPRYKIIEKKQPVAFWCNPISGHNTLYWYLQNLGQGPELLIRYENEEAVDDSQLPKDRFSAERLKGVDSTLKIQPAELGDSAVYLCASRRLAGGSNEQFFGPGTRLTVL.

V usage is TRBV28 and J usage is TRBJ1-4; 7 positions agree with TRBD1. The CDR3 runs to 15 residues. From germline, CDR1 is MDHEN and CDR2 SYDVKM. The V and J ends lost 6 bases and 3 bases, in that order; junction bases with no gene match: 7. In DNA, the CDR3 is TGTGCCAGCAGCTCCACAGGGACAGCTAATGAAAAACTGTTTTTT. Its translation: CASSSTGTANEKLFF.

This clone was found many times. V is TRBV21-1 and J is TRBJ1-5. TRBV21-1 is a pseudogene segment. CDR3 size: 19 residues. CDR3 DNA: TGTGCCAGCAGCAAAAGCCCCAAGGGAGTAGGAATAAGCAATCAGCCCCAGCATTTT. This gives the protein CASSKSPKGVGISNQPQHF.

This clone was detected only a few times. The chain is built from TRBV10-1 and TRBJ1-4; D call uncertain. V lost 3 bases to trimming and J lost 0 bases, with 17 bases between them. Germline loops: CDR1 WNHNN, CDR2 SYGVQD (reference sequence). The CDR3 totals 18 residues. The CDR3 protein is CASSEFQYKPATNEKLFF. CDR3 bases: TGCGCCAGCAGTGAATTTCAGTATAAACCTGCAACTAATGAAAAACTGTTTTTT.

The rearrangement links TRBV7-3 to TRBJ2-1; TRBD1 is a possible D gene (6 bases). CDR1 and CDR2 from the germline V gene are SGHTA and FQGTGA. V lost 2 bases, J lost 10 bases, and 18 bases lay in between. The CDR3 is 15 residues long. This CDR3 is CASSLFAGAQWEQFF. CDR3 DNA sequence: TGTGCCAGCAGCTTATTCGCAGGGGCGCAATGGGAGCAGTTCTTC.

This sequence joins TRBV3-1 (or the pseudogene TRBV3-2) and TRBJ2-7, with D possibly matching TRBD2 (6 bases). The V end lost 1 base, the J end lost 1 base, and 11 bases lay between the germline ends. This CDR3 contains 15 residues. CDR1 LGHDT and CDR2 YNNKEL come from the germline V gene (reference sequence). The CDR3, as DNA: TGTGCCAGCAGCCAAGGACCAGGGAGGTCCTACGAGCAGTACTTC. This translates into CASSQGPGRSYEQYF.

The sample holds a few counts of this clone. The chain couples TRBV12-3 or TRBV12-4 to TRBJ2-5, with 8 bases aligning to TRBD1. CDR3 length: 13 amino acids. After removal of 7 bases from V and 5 bases from J, the junction contained 6 bases not matched to a gene. The CDR3 sequence: CASTMTGVETQYF. The CDR3 nucleotides are TGTGCCAGCACCATGACAGGGGTGGAGACCCAGTACTTC.

The rearrangement joins TRBV11-3 to TRBJ2-1; TRBD2 matches 9 bases. V trimming: 1 base; J trimming: 3 bases; junction bases outside the gene matches: 7. This CDR3 is 17 amino acids long. CDR1 and CDR2 from the germline V gene are SGHNT and YENEEA. The CDR3 here is CASSLGVSGGFYNEQFF. The CDR3, as DNA: TGTGCCAGCAGCTTAGGTGTTAGCGGGGGCTTCTACAATGAGCAGTTCTTC.

This chain links TRBV14 with TRBJ2-7; tentatively, D is TRBD2 (6 bases). Germline values: CDR1 SGHDN, CDR2 FVKESK. CDR3 length: 13 residues. V was trimmed by 5 bases and J by 4 bases, leaving 12 bases between them. The CDR3 nucleotides read TGTGCCAGCAGCTACGGGACTGCGTACGAGCAGTACTTC. As protein: CASSYGTAYEQYF.

This clone was detected only a few times. The V gene is TRBV5-1, the J gene TRBJ1-1, with a weak D call TRBD1 (5 bases). CDR3 length equals 15 residues. Trimming removed 5 bases at V and 0 bases at J, with 14 bases between. Germline loops: CDR1 SGHRS, CDR2 YFSETQ. The CDR3 reads CASRGSGSLNTEAFF. The CDR3 DNA sequence: TGCGCCAGCAGGGGATCAGGGTCACTGAACACTGAAGCTTTCTTT.

This chain uses TRBV6-4 with TRBJ1-1, with TRBD1 identical over 8 bases. Trimming took 2 bases from V and 1 from J; bases not matched to a gene: 0. From germline, CDR1 is MRHNA and CDR2 SNTAGT. CDR3 length equals 14 residues. CDR3 region: CASSDTGGNTEAFF. CDR3 in DNA: TGTGCCAGCAGTGACACAGGGGGGAACACTGAAGCTTTCTTT.

The chain links TRBV24-1 to TRBJ1-4, with D maybe TRBD1 (6 bases). The CDR3 is made up of 13 amino acids. Trimming shortened V by 7 bases and J by 3 bases, and 8 bases separated the two germline ends. Germline-derived CDR1 and CDR2 are KGHDR and SFDVKD. CDR3 DNA: TGTGCCACCAGCAGGGGACCTAATGAAAAACTGTTTTTT. Its translation: CATSRGPNEKLFF.

The chain carries TRBV19 and TRBJ1-5, with 7 bases fitting TRBD1. From germline, CDR1 is LNHDA and CDR2 SQIVND (reference sequence). The length of the CDR3 is 13 residues. Unmatched junction bases numbered 4, after V lost 9 bases and J lost 2 bases. In nucleotides, the CDR3 is TGTGCCAGCAGCCAGGGGGGCAATCAGCCCCAGCATTTT. Translated, it gives CASSQGGNQPQHF.